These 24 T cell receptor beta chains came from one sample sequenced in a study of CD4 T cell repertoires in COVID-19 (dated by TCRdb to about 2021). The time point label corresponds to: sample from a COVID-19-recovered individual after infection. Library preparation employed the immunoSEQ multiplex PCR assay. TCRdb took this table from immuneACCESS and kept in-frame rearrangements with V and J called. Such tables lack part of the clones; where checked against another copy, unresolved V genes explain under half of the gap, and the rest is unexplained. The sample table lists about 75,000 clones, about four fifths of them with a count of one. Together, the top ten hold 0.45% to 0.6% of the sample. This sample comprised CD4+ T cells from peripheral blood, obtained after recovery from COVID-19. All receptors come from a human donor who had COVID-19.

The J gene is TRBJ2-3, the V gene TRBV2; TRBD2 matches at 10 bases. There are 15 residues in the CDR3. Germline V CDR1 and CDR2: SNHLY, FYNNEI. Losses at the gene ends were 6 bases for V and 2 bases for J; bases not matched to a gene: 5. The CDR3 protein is CASRGSGGNTDTQYF. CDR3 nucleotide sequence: TGTGCCAGCAGAGGTAGCGGGGGGAACACAGATACGCAGTATTTT.

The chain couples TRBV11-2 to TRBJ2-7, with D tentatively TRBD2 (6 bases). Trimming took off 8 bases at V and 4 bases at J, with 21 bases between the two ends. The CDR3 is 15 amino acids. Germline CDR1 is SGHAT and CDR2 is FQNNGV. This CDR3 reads CASADLGTSGYEQYF. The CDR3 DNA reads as TGTGCCAGCGCTGACCTCGGGACTTCAGGTTACGAGCAGTACTTC.

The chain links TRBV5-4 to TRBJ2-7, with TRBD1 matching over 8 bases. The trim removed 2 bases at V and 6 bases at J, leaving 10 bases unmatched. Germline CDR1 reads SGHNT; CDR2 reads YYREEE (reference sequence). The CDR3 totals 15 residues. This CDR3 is CASSFFGQGRGEQYF. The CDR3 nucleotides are TGTGCCAGCAGCTTTTTCGGACAGGGACGGGGCGAGCAGTACTTC.

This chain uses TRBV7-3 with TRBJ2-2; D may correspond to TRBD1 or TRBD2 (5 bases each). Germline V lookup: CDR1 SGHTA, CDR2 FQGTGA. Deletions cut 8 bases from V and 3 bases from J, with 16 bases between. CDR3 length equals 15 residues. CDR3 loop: CASGFGTTDTGELFF. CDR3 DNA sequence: TGTGCCAGCGGTTTTGGGACGACCGACACCGGGGAGCTGTTTTTT. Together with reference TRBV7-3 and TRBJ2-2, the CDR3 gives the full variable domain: GAGVSQTPSNKVTEKGKYVELRCDPISGHTALYWYRQSLGQGPEFLIYFQGTGAADDSGLPNDRFFAVRPEGSVSTLKIQRTERGDSAVYLCASGFGTTDTGELFFGEGSRLTVL.

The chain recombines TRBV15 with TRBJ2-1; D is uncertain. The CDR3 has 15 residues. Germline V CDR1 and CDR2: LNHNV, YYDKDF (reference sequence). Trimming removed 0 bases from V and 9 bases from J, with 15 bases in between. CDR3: CATSRDFPAPGEQFF. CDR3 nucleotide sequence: TGTGCCACCAGCAGAGATTTCCCCGCGCCCGGTGAGCAGTTCTTC.

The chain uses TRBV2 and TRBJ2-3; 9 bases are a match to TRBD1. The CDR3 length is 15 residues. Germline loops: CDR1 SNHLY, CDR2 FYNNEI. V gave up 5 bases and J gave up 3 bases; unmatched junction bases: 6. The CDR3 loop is CASSWGQGRTDTQYF. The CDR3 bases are TGTGCCAGCAGTTGGGGACAGGGAAGGACAGATACGCAGTATTTT.

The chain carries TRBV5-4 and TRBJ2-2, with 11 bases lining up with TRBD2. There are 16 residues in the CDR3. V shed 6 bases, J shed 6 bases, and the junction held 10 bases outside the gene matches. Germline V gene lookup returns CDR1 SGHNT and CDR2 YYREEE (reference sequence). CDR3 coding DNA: TGTGCCAGCACCGTCAGACTAGCGGGATGGTCCGGGGAGCTGTTTTTT. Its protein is CASTVRLAGWSGELFF.

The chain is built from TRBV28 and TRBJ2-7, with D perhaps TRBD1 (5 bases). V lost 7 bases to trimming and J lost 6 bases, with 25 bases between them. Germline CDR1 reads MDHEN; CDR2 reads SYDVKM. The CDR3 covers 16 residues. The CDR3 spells CASKKGHQRLFGEQYF. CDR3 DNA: TGTGCCAGCAAAAAGGGGCACCAACGGTTATTTGGCGAGCAGTACTTC.

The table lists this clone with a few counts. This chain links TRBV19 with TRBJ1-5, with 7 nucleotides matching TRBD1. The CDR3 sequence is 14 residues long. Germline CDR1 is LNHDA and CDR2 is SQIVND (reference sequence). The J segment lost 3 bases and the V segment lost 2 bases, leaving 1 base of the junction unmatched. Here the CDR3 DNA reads TGTGCCAGTAGTATACAGGGGGACAATCAGCCCCAGCATTTT. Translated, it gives CASSIQGDNQPQHF.

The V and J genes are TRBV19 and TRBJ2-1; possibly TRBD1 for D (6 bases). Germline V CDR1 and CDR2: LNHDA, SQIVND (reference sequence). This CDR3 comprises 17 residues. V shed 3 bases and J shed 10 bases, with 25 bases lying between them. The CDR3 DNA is TGTGCCAGTAGTATCTGGAGCTACAGGGAATGGAAGGGCGAGCAGTTCTTC. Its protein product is CASSIWSYREWKGEQFF.

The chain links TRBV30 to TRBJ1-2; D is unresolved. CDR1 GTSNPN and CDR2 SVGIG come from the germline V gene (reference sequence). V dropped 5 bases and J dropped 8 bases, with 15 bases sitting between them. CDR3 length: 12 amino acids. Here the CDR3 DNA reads TGTGCCTGGGCGACCCTTATCGGGGGCTACACCTTC. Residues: CAWATLIGGYTF.

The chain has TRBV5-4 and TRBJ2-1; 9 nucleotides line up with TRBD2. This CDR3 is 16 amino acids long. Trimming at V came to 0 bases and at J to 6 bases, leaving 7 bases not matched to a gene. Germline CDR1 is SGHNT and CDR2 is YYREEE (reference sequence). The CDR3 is CASSLAGGRAANEQFF. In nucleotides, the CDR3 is TGTGCCAGCAGCTTGGCGGGCGGGAGGGCCGCCAATGAGCAGTTCTTC.

The CDR3 region has the DNA TGCAGCGTTGCACTACAGGCGGCGAACACTGAAGCTTTCTTT. Its protein is CSVALQAANTEAFF. The V call is TRBV29-1, the J call TRBJ1-1; weak D call: TRBD1 (5 bases). Trimming took 4 bases from V and 1 from J, leaving 13 bases between them. The CDR3 length is 14 residues. The germline CDR1 and CDR2 sequences are SQVTM and ANQGSEA.

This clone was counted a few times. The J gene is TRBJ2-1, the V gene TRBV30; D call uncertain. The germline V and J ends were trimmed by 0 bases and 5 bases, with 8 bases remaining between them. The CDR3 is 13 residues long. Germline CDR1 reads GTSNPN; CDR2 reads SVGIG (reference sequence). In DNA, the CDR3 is TGTGCCTGGAGTGTACGAGCCGACAATGAGCAGTTCTTC. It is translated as CAWSVRADNEQFF.

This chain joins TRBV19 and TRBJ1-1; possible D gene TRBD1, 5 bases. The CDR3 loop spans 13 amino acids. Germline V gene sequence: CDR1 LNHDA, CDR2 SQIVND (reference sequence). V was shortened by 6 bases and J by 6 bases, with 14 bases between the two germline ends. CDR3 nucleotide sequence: TGTGCCAGTAGGGGCCTAGGGACCGCTGAAGCTTTCTTT. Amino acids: CASRGLGTAEAFF.

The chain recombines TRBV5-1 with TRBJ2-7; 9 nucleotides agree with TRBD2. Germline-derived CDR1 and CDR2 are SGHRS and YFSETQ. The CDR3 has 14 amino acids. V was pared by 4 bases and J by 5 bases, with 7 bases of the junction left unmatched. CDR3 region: CASSDSGSSNEQYF. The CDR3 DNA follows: TGCGCCAGCAGCGATAGCGGGAGTTCGAACGAGCAGTACTTC.

CDR3 sequence reads: CAWGPGNQPQHF. For the CDR3, the DNA is TGTGCGTGGGGTCCTGGCAATCAGCCCCAGCATTTT. The chain uses TRBV6-5 and TRBJ1-5; no clear D. Germline V gene sequence: CDR1 MNHEY, CDR2 SVGAGI. The CDR3 has 12 amino acids.

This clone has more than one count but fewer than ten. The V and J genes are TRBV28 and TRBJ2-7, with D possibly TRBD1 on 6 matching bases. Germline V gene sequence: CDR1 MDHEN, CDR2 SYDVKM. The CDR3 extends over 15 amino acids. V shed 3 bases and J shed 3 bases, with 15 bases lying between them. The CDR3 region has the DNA TGTGCCAGCAGTTTCCACAGGGATCAAGGCTACGAGCAGTACTTC. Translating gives CASSFHRDQGYEQYF.

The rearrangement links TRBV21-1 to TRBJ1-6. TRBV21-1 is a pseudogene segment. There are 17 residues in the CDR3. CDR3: CASSRGGSLSYNSPLHF. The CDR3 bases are TGTGCCAGCAGCCGGGGCGGGAGCCTATCCTATAATTCACCCCTCCACTTT.

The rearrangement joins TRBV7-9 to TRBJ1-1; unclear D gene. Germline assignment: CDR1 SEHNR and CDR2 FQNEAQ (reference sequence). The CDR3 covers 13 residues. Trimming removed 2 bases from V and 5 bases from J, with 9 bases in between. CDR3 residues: CASSLNGQTEAFF. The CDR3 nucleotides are TGTGCCAGCAGCTTAAATGGGCAGACTGAAGCTTTCTTT.

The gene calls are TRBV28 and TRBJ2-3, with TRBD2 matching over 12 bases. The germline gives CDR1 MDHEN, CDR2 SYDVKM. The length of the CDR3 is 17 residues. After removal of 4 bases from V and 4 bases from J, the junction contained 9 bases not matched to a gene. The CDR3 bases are TGTGCCAGCAGTTCACTAGCGGGGGGTAATAGGCCAGATACGCAGTATTTT. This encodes CASSSLAGGNRPDTQYF.

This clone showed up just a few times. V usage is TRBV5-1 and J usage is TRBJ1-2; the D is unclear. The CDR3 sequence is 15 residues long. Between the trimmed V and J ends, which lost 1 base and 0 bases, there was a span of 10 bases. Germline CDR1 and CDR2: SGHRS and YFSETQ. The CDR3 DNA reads TGCGCCAGCAGCTTGTCTGGAGGGTCTAACTATGGCTACACCTTC. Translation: CASSLSGGSNYGYTF.

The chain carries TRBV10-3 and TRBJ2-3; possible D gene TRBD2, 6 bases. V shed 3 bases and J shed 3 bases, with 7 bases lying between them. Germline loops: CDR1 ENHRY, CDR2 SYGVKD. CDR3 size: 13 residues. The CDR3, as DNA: TGTGCCATCAGTGAACGGGGGACAGATACGCAGTATTTT. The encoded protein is CAISERGTDTQYF.

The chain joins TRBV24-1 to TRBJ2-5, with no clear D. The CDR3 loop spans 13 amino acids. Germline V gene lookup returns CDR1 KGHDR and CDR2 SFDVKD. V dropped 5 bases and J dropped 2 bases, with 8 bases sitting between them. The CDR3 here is CATSGSGQETQYF. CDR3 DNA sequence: TGTGCCACCAGTGGTTCAGGTCAAGAGACCCAGTACTTC.